The sequence of this T cell receptor (beta chain) was determined in a study of chemoradiotherapy in HPV16-positive cancers. Produced via immunoSEQ multiplex PCR; TCRdb's table is partial and in-frame only. The sample holds 15,000 to 20,000 clones, around nine tenths seen once. Repertoires were sampled repeatedly during chemoradiotherapy. V was shortened by 4 bases and J by 0 bases, with 11 bases between the two germline ends. Germline-derived CDR1 and CDR2 are SGHNT and YYREEE (reference sequence). The CDR3 has 16 residues. The source material was blood, sampled from a patient who underwent chemoradiotherapy. This chain connects TRBV5-4 to TRBJ2-6; D tentatively fits TRBD1 or TRBD2 (5 bases each). This clonotype was obtained from a human donor with HPV-associated anogenital cancer. The CDR3 bases are TGTGCCAGCAGCCTTGTGGGGACCTCTGGGGCCAACGTCCTGACTTTC. This translates into CASSLVGTSGANVLTF.